One sample yielded the 9 T cell receptor beta chains listed below, sequenced in a study of T cells in Graves' hyperthyroidism and ophthalmopathy. Amplification yielded TCR beta CDR3 regions, with RNA transcripts as the source. HTBI primers were employed in a first-round RT-PCR of the TCR CDR3. TCRdb redid the calling of the multiplex PCR reads with MiXCR, one entry per CDR3 protein. The sample has hundreds of thousands of distinct CDR3 sequences, about 20% seen once. Input material: blood. Source of these receptors: a man in his forties or fifties with Graves' ophthalmopathy.

This clonotype was observed a few times. The chain uses TRBV5-1 and TRBJ1-3; D not certain. Trimming stripped 4 bases from V and 4 bases from J, with 15 bases between. The germline CDR1 and CDR2 sequences are SGHRS and YFSETQ. The CDR3 extends over 15 amino acids. CDR3 nucleotides: TGCGCCAGCAGCCCCTCCTCGGCCCGCGGAAACACCATATATTTT. This encodes CASSPSSARGNTIYF.

This clonotype was observed many times. The chain couples TRBV7-2 to TRBJ2-5; TRBD2 matches 10 bases. Looked up from germline, CDR1 is SGHTA and CDR2 is FQGNSA. This CDR3 has 17 residues. V lost 1 base and J lost 1; bases outside the gene matches: 6. As DNA, the CDR3 is TGTGCCAGCAGCTTAGGGTGGAGCGGGGGGGGCCAAGAGACCCAGTACTTC. Its translation: CASSLGWSGGGQETQYF.

Only a few counts were recorded for this clonotype. The V and J genes are TRBV19 and TRBJ2-1, with D possibly called TRBD1 or TRBD2 (7 bases each). V dropped 7 bases and J dropped 3 bases, with 19 bases sitting between them. This CDR3 comprises 16 residues. The germline gives CDR1 LNHDA, CDR2 SQIVND (reference sequence). CDR3 DNA sequence: TGTGCCAGTACTTTAGGGGGCGGGGGATACTACAATGAGCAGTTCTTC. Translation gives CASTLGGGGYYNEQFF.

This clonotype was counted at least ten times. The chain recombines TRBV7-6 with TRBJ2-1; TRBD2 matches 7 bases. V was pared by 2 bases and J by 7 bases, with 5 bases of the junction left unmatched. Germline CDR1 SGHVS, CDR2 FNYEAQ. The CDR3 runs 14 residues. The CDR3 DNA sequence: TGTGCCAGCAGCTTAAGTCTAGCGGCGAATGAGCAGTTCTTC. Translated: CASSLSLAANEQFF.

The chain has TRBV6-1 and TRBJ1-5; 12 bases map to TRBD1. The CDR3 has 18 residues. Per germline, CDR1 MNHNS and CDR2 SASEGT. J gave up 2 bases and V 3 bases, and 8 bases lay outside the gene matches. DNA of the CDR3: TGTGCCAGCAGTGATTGGGGACAGGGGGCGGTCGGCAATCAGCCCCAGCATTTT. This encodes CASSDWGQGAVGNQPQHF.

This clonotype was picked up a small number of times. The chain recombines TRBV27 with TRBJ2-7; D may be TRBD2 (5 bases). The germline CDR1 and CDR2 sequences are MNHEY and SMNVEV (reference sequence). V lost 2 bases to trimming and J lost 3 bases, with 11 bases between them. This CDR3 region has 14 residues. CDR3 region: CASSLKGGLYEQYF. CDR3 bases: TGTGCCAGCAGTTTAAAAGGCGGGCTCTACGAGCAGTACTTC.

This CDR3 is CASSVVGGDQPQHF. The CDR3 DNA follows: TGTGCCAGCAGTGTAGTTGGGGGGGATCAGCCCCAGCATTTT. The V gene is TRBV12-3 or TRBV12-4, the J gene TRBJ1-5, with D perhaps TRBD1 (5 bases). This CDR3 has 14 residues. V lost 5 bases and J 5 bases, leaving 13 bases between the germline ends.

This clonotype was counted at least ten times. The chain joins TRBV7-8 to TRBJ2-5; a possible D gene is TRBD2 (5 bases). Deletions cut 1 base from V and 2 bases from J, with 11 bases between. CDR3 length: 15 amino acids. Germline CDR1 is SGHVS and CDR2 is FQNEAQ. CDR3 amino acids: CASSLGVALQETQYF. The CDR3 nucleotides read TGTGCCAGCAGCTTAGGGGTAGCGCTGCAAGAGACCCAGTACTTC.

Remarks on this clonotype: A read error is possible here, since a much larger clone lies one base away. The chain recombines TRBV7-8 with TRBJ2-1; D possibly corresponds to TRBD1 (8 bases). CDR1 and CDR2 from the germline V gene are SGHVS and FQNEAQ. V gave up 5 bases and J gave up 15 bases, with 23 bases separating them. The length of the CDR3 is 14 residues. In DNA form, the CDR3 reads TGTGCCAGCAGCCCCCTCGGAGCGGGGACAGGAGCGTTCTTC. It is translated as CASSPLGAGTGAFF. Variable domain in full (rest from reference TRBV7-8 and TRBJ2-1): GAGVSQSPRYKVAKRGQDVALRCDPISGHVSLFWYQQALGQGPEFLTYFQNEAQLDKSGLPSDRFFAERPEGSVSTLKIQRTQQEDSAVYLCASSPLGAGTGAFFGPGTRLTVL.